This T cell receptor (beta chain) was sequenced in a study of beta chain features in type 1 diabetes. Whole-study findings and limits: Small HLA sub-analyses could not settle whether HLA shapes TCRB rearrangement. Sampled from patients, naive, central memory and Treg TCRB repertoires appeared more similar than those sampled from healthy donors. Within each of all four CD4+ subsets, Type 1 diabetes patients had TCRB CDR3s that were moderately but significantly shorter. Possible PCR preference for shorter templates applied equally to patients and controls.

Between the trimmed V and J ends, which lost 4 bases and 0 bases, there was a span of 16 bases. The CDR3 is made up of 16 amino acids. The germline V gene has CDR1 MGHRA and CDR2 YSYEKL. Expressed TCRB transcripts got sequenced, as all isolated RNA was reverse transcribed. Method: immunoSEQ multiplex PCR; TCRdb's copy keeps in-frame clones and lacks some. This sample has roughly 280,000 clones, with around 22% found just once. This clone was seen only a few times. The antigen remains unidentified. Sequencing was performed on naive CD4+ T cells from blood. This chain connects TRBV4-1 to TRBJ2-7; tentative D call: TRBD1 (6 bases). The clonotype originates from a woman aged 25 to 39 with type 1 diabetes. In DNA form, the CDR3 reads TGCGCCAGCAGCCCCTACCTACAGGGATACTCCTACGAGCAGTACTTC. It translates to CASSPYLQGYSYEQYF.